This entry features one T cell receptor (beta chain) sequence. What it binds is unknown. The sample comes from a study of tumor-infiltrating lymphocytes in localized non-small cell lung cancer. Germline V gene lookup returns CDR1 SGHTA and CDR2 FQGNSA. With 1 base clipped from V and 2 bases from J, the junction kept 1 base outside the gene matches. The length of the CDR3 is 15 residues. Using immunoSEQ multiplex PCR, the repertoire was profiled, and TCRdb retains in-frame clones only, with some absent. Altogether 15,000 to 20,000 clones are present, over 70% being singletons, with the ten largest covering approximately 9.6%. Study outcomes and limitations: Tumor T-cell fraction was not associated with recurrence-free survival.

This TCR was recovered from a human donor with non-small cell lung cancer. The chain uses TRBV7-2 and TRBJ1-3, with TRBD1 matching over 8 bases. Sequencing used lung tumor tissue. Here the CDR3 DNA reads TGTGCCAGCAGCTTAGGGACAGGGACTGGAAACACCATATATTTT. It translates to CASSLGTGTGNTIYF.